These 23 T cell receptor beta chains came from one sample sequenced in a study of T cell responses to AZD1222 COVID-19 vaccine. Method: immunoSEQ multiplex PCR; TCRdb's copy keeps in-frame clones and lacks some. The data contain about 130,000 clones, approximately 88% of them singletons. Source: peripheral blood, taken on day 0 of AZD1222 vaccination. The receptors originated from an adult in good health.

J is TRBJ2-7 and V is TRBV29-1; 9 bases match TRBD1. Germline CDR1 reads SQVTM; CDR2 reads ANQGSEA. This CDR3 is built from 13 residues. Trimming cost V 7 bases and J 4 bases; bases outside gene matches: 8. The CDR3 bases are TGCAGCGCCGGCCCACAGGGGGCATACGAGCAGTACTTC. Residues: CSAGPQGAYEQYF.

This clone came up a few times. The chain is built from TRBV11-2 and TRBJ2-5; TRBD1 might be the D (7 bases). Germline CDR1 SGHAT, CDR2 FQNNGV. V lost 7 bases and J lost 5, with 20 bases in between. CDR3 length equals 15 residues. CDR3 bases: TGTGCCAGCACCCCAGGAGGGGGCCGGTCGGAGACCCAGTACTTC. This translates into CASTPGGGRSETQYF.

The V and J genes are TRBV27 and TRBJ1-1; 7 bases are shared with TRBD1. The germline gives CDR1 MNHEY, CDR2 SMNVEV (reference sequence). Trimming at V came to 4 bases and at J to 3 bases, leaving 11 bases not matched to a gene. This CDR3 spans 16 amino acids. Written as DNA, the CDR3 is TGTGCCAGCAGTTCATACCGACAGGGTCGAGACACTGAAGCTTTCTTT. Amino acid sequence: CASSSYRQGRDTEAFF.

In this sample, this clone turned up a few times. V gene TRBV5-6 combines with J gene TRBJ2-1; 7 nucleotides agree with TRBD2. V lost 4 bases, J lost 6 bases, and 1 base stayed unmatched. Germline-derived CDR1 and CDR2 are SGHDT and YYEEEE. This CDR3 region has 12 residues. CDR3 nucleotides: TGTGCCAGCAGCCGGACTAGCAATGAGCAGTTCTTC. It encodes CASSRTSNEQFF.

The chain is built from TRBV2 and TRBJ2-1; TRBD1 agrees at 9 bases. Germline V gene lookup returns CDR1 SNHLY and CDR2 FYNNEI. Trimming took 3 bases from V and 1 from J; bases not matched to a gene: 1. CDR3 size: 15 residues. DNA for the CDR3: TGTGCCAGCAGTGACGGACAGGGGTCCTACAATGAGCAGTTCTTC. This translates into CASSDGQGSYNEQFF. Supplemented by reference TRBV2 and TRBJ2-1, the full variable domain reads EPEVTQTPSHQVTQMGQEVILRCVPISNHLYFYWYRQILGQKVEFLVSFYNNEISEKSEIFDDQFSVERPDGSNFTLKIRSTKLEDSAMYFCASSDGQGSYNEQFFGPGTRLTVL.

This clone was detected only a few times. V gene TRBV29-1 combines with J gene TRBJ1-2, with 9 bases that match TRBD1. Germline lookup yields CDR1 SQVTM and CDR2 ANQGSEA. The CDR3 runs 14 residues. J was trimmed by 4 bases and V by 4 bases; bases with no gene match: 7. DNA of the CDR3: TGCAGCGTTGGGGGGACAGGGTGGACCTATGGCTACACCTTC. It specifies CSVGGTGWTYGYTF. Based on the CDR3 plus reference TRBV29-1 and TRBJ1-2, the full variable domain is SAVISQKPSRDICQRGTSLTIQCQVDSQVTMMFWYRQQPGQSLTLIATANQGSEATYESGFVIDKFPISRPNLTFSTLTVSNMSPEDSSIYLCSVGGTGWTYGYTFGSGTRLTVV.

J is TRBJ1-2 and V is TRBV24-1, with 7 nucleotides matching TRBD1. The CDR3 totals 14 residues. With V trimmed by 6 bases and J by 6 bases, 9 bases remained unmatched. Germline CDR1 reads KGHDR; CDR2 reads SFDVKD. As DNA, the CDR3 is TGTGCCACCAGTCCTTTTGACAGGGAAGATGGCTACACCTTC. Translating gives CATSPFDREDGYTF.

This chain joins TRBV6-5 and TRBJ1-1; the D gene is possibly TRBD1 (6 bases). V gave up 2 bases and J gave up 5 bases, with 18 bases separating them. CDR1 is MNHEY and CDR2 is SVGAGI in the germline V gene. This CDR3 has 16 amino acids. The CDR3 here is CASSYPEGLRGTEAFF. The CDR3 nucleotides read TGTGCCAGCAGTTACCCAGAGGGACTGAGGGGGACTGAAGCTTTCTTT.

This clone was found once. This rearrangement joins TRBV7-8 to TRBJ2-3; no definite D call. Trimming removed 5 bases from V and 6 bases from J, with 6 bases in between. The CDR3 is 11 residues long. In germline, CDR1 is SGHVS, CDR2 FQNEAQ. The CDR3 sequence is CASSLSDTQYF. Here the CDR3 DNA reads TGTGCCAGCAGCCTTTCGGATACGCAGTATTTT.

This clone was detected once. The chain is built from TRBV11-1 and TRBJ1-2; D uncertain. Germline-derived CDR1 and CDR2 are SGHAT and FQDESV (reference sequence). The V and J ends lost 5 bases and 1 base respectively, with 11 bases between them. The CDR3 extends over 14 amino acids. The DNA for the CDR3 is TGTGCCAGCAGCCCTACTCCGATTAACTATGGCTACACCTTC. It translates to CASSPTPINYGYTF.

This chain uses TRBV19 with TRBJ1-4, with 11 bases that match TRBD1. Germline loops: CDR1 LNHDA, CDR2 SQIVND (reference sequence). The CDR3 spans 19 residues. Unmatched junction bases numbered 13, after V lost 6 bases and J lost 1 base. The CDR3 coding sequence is TGTGCCAGTAGAAATTTGGACAGGGGGCGAGGAAGAACTAATGAAAAACTGTTTTTT. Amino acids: CASRNLDRGRGRTNEKLFF.

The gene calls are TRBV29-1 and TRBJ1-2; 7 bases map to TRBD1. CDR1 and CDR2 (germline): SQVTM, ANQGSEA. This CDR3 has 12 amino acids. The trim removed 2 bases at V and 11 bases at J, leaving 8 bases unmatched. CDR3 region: CSVERDSAGYTF. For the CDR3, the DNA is TGCAGCGTTGAAAGGGACAGCGCCGGTTACACCTTC.

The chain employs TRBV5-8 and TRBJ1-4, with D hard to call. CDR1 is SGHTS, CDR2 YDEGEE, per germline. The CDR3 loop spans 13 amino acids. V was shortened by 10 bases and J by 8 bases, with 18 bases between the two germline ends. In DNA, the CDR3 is TGTGCCTTGCCGGGCCAACTGGGGGAAAAACTGTTTTTT. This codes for CALPGQLGEKLFF.

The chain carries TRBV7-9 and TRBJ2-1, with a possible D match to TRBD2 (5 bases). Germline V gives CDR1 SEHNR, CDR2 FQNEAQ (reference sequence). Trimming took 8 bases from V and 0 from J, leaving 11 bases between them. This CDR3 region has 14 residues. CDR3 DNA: TGTGCCAGCCAGAGGGATAGCTCCTACAATGAGCAGTTCTTC. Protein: CASQRDSSYNEQFF. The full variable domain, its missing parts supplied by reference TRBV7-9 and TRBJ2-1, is DTGVSQNPRHKITKRGQNVTFRCDPISEHNRLYWYRQTLGQGPEFLTYFQNEAQLEKSRLLSDRFSAERPKGSFSTLEIQRTEQGDSAMYLCASQRDSSYNEQFFGPGTRLTVL.

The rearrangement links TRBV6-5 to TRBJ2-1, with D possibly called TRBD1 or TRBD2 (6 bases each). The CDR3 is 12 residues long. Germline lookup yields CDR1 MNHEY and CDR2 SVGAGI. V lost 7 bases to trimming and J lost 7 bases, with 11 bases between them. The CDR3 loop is CASMRGGNEQFF. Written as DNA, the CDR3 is TGTGCCAGCATGCGAGGGGGGAATGAGCAGTTCTTC.

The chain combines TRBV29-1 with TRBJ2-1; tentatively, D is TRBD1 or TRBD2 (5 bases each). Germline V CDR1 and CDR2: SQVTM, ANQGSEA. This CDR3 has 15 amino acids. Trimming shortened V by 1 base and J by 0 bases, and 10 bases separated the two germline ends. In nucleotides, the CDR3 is TGCAGCGTTGAAGTGAGGGGTGCCTCCTACAATGAGCAGTTCTTC. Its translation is CSVEVRGASYNEQFF.

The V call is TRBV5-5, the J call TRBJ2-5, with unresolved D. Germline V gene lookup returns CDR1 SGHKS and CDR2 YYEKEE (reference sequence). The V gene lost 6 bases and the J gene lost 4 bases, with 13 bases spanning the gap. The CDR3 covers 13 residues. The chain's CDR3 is CASNRLAPETQYF. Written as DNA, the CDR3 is TGTGCCAGCAACCGACTTGCCCCAGAGACCCAGTACTTC.

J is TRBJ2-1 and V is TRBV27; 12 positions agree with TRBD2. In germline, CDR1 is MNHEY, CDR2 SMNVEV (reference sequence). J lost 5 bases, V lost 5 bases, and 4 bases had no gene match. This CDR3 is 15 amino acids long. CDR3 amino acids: CASSPWTSGDNEQFF. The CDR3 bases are TGTGCCAGCAGTCCGTGGACTAGCGGGGACAATGAGCAGTTCTTC.

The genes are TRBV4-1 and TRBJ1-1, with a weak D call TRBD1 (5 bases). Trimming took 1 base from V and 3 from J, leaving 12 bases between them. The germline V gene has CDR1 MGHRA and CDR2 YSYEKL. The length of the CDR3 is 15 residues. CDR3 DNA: TGCGCCAGCAGCCAAGGGGAAGGGGTTTACACTGAAGCTTTCTTT. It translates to CASSQGEGVYTEAFF.

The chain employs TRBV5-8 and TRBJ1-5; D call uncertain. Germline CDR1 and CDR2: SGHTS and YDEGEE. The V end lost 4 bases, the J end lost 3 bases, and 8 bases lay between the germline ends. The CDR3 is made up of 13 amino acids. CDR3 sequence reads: CASSRRNNQPQHF. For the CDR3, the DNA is TGTGCCAGCAGCCGACGGAACAATCAGCCCCAGCATTTT.

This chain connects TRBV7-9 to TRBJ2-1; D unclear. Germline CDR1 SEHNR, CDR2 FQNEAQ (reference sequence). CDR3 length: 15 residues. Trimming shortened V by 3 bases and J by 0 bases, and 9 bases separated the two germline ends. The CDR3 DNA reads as TGTGCCAGCAGCTTTGCGTCTGGCTCCTACAATGAGCAGTTCTTC. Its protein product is CASSFASGSYNEQFF.

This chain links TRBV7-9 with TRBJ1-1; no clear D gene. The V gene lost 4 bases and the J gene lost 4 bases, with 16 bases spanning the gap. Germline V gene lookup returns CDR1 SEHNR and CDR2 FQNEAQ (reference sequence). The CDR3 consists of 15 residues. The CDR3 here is CASSSGRVGITEAFF. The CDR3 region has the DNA TGTGCCAGCAGCTCCGGGAGGGTCGGGATCACTGAAGCTTTCTTT.

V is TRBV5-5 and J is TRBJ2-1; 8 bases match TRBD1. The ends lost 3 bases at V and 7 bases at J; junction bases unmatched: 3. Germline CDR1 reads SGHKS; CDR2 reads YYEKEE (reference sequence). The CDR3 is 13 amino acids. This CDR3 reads CASSSQGVNEQFF. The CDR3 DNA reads TGTGCCAGCAGCTCACAGGGGGTGAATGAGCAGTTCTTC.